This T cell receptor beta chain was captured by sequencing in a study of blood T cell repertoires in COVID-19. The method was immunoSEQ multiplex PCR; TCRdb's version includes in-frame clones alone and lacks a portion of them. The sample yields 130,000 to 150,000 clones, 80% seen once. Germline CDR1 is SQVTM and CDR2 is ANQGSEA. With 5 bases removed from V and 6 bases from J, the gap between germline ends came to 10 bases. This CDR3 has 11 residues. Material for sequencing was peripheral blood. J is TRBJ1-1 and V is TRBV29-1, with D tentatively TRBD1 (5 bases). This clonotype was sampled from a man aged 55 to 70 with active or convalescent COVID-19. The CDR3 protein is CSVLGGAEAFF. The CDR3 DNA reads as TGCAGCGTTCTCGGGGGGGCTGAAGCTTTCTTT.